The 17 T cell receptor beta chains in this list originate from one sample, sequenced in a study of T cells in Graves' hyperthyroidism and ophthalmopathy. Amplified TCR beta CDR3 regions came from RNA transcripts. TCR CDR3 underwent first-round RT-PCR with the HTBI primer set. TCRdb analysed the multiplex PCR reads with MiXCR anew, one entry per CDR3 protein. The sample shows a few hundred thousand distinct CDR3 sequences, 15% of them seen only once. Material: blood. The receptors were sampled from a woman in her 30s with Graves' hyperthyroidism.

This clonotype was detected many times. V is TRBV28 and J is TRBJ2-4; weak D call: TRBD1 (6 bases). Trimming removed 5 bases from V and 3 bases from J, with 17 bases in between. The CDR3 has 16 amino acids. Germline V CDR1 and CDR2: MDHEN, SYDVKM. CDR3 in amino acids: CASSPWTVVDKNIQYF. The CDR3 DNA follows: TGTGCCAGCAGTCCATGGACAGTCGTCGACAAAAACATTCAGTACTTC.

The rearrangement uses TRBV7-2 and TRBJ2-7, with TRBD2 identical over 8 bases. J was trimmed by 2 bases and V by 3 bases; bases with no gene match: 6. This CDR3 has 15 amino acids. The V gene's germline CDR1 is SGHTA and CDR2 FQGNSA. In DNA form, the CDR3 reads TGTGCCAGCAGCTTTTTCCACGGGAGGGCCTACGAGCAGTACTTC. The encoded protein is CASSFFHGRAYEQYF.

This clonotype was observed many times. The CDR3 nucleotides read TGTGCCAGCAGCGTGGGGACAGGGAGCACCGGGGAGCTGTTTTTT. It codes for CASSVGTGSTGELFF. The rearrangement links TRBV11-2 to TRBJ2-2, with TRBD1 matching over 9 bases. The CDR3 extends over 15 amino acids. J lost 4 bases, V lost 5 bases, and 5 bases had no gene match. CDR1 and CDR2 from the germline V gene are SGHAT and FQNNGV.

This clonotype was recorded many times. The chain employs TRBV11-2 and TRBJ2-3, with TRBD2 identical over 8 bases. This CDR3 is 17 amino acids long. Looked up from germline, CDR1 is SGHAT and CDR2 is FQNNGV. V lost 4 bases to trimming and J lost 6 bases; unmatched junction nucleotides: 15. DNA for the CDR3: TGTGCCAGCAGCTCCCTCACTAGCGGAGCCGGAGGGGATACGCAGTATTTT. The encoded protein is CASSSLTSGAGGDTQYF.

This clonotype occurred a few times. The chain links TRBV4-1 to TRBJ2-7; the D is unclear. The V gene lost 0 bases and the J gene lost 3 bases, with 6 bases spanning the gap. From germline, CDR1 is MGHRA and CDR2 YSYEKL. This CDR3 region has 13 residues. The CDR3 spells CASSQDRLYEQYF. The CDR3, as DNA: TGCGCCAGCAGCCAAGATCGCCTCTACGAGCAGTACTTC.

This clonotype showed up many times. The chain carries TRBV6-2 or TRBV6-3 and TRBJ1-1; 8 nucleotides align to TRBD1. The CDR3 loop spans 14 amino acids. Trimming cost V 2 bases and J 3 bases; bases outside gene matches: 2. Germline-derived CDR1 and CDR2 are MNHEY and SVGEGT. CDR3: CASSYAGGYTEAFF. CDR3 coding DNA: TGTGCCAGCAGTTACGCAGGGGGCTACACTGAAGCTTTCTTT.

The chain joins TRBV28 to TRBJ1-3, with a possible D match to TRBD1 (5 bases). This CDR3 has 14 residues. V was trimmed by 11 bases and J by 1 base, leaving 15 bases between them. Germline CDR1 is MDHEN and CDR2 is SYDVKM. DNA of the CDR3: TGTGCCTCTTGCGCGGGGGGATCTGGAAACACCATATATTTT. Protein product: CASCAGGSGNTIYF.

This clonotype was recorded at least ten times. This chain's CDR3 is CASSFTGATEAFF. The CDR3 nucleotides read TGTGCCAGCAGCTTCACAGGGGCCACTGAAGCTTTCTTT. The chain uses TRBV5-8 and TRBJ1-1; 7 bases align to TRBD1. The CDR3 consists of 13 residues. Germline values: CDR1 SGHTS, CDR2 YDEGEE. J lost 4 bases, V lost 2 bases, and 2 bases had no gene match.

Note on this clonotype: This may be a read error, as it is one base from a much larger clone. The V call is TRBV7-6, the J call TRBJ2-7; TRBD1 agrees at 7 bases. CDR1 is SGHVS, CDR2 FNYEAQ, per germline. Trimming at V came to 5 bases and at J to 0 bases, leaving 7 bases not matched to a gene. The CDR3 sequence is 15 residues long. The CDR3 loop reads CASSGGQEASYEQYF. The CDR3 DNA is TGTGCCAGCAGCGGAGGACAGGAGGCCTCCTACGAGCAGTACTTC.

This clonotype was recorded a few times. The rearrangement uses TRBV6-1 and TRBJ1-5; D not resolved. V was cut by 1 base and J by 0 bases, with 7 bases left in between. CDR3 length equals 15 residues. Germline values: CDR1 MNHNS, CDR2 SASEGT. The CDR3 sequence: CASSEEAASNQPQHF. The CDR3 DNA sequence: TGTGCCAGCAGTGAAGAGGCAGCTAGCAATCAGCCCCAGCATTTT.

At least ten counts were recorded for this clonotype. V and J are TRBV6-1 and TRBJ2-1; D remains unclear. Trimming took off 5 bases at V and 5 bases at J, with 7 bases between the two ends. From germline, CDR1 is MNHNS and CDR2 SASEGT. The CDR3 is 12 amino acids. The CDR3: CASSNTNNEQFF. DNA for the CDR3: TGTGCCAGCAGTAATACCAACAATGAGCAGTTCTTC.

This clonotype has a handful of counts. CDR3 loop: CASSPGGVDEQYF. For the CDR3, the DNA is TGTGCCAGCAGTCCTGGGGGGGTCGACGAGCAGTACTTC. V usage is TRBV28 and J usage is TRBJ2-7, with 7 bases that match TRBD2. Germline lookup yields CDR1 MDHEN and CDR2 SYDVKM. The CDR3 contains 13 residues. The V segment lost 5 bases and the J segment 5 bases; nucleotides outside the gene matches: 6.

This chain's CDR3 is CSAIDRKETQYF. In DNA form, the CDR3 reads TGCAGTGCTATCGACAGAAAAGAGACCCAGTACTTC. The chain has TRBV20-1 and TRBJ2-5; D perhaps matches TRBD1 (5 bases). The V end was cut by 4 bases, the J end by 3 bases, with 9 bases between. The germline V gene has CDR1 DFQATT and CDR2 SNEGSKA (reference sequence). The CDR3 consists of 12 residues.

V usage is TRBV19 and J usage is TRBJ1-5; D might be TRBD1 (5 bases). The CDR3 contains 14 residues. Trimming pared 7 bases from V and 2 bases from J, leaving 12 bases between. The V gene's germline CDR1 is LNHDA and CDR2 SQIVND (reference sequence). The CDR3 nucleotides are TGTGCCAGTACACAGGTGAGAGGCAATCAGCCCCAGCATTTT. Encoded protein: CASTQVRGNQPQHF.

Many counts were recorded for this clonotype. This sequence joins TRBV12-3 or TRBV12-4 and TRBJ2-1; no reliable D call. The ends were cut back, 11 bases at V and 3 bases at J, with 14 bases in the middle. The CDR3 loop spans 13 amino acids. The CDR3 DNA follows: TGTGCCGGCATCGGCGGCGACTACAATGAGCAGTTCTTC. Protein sequence: CAGIGGDYNEQFF.

This clonotype was observed many times. V gene TRBV7-9 combines with J gene TRBJ2-3; 7 positions match TRBD1. Trimming took 4 bases from V and 2 from J; bases not matched to a gene: 6. This CDR3 contains 15 residues. The germline CDR1 and CDR2 sequences are SEHNR and FQNEAQ (reference sequence). The CDR3 protein is CASSSARGITDTQYF. The DNA of the CDR3 is TGTGCCAGCAGCTCTGCCAGGGGGATCACAGATACGCAGTATTTT.

The rearrangement joins TRBV20-1 to TRBJ2-3, with D maybe TRBD2 (6 bases). CDR3 length: 13 residues. Trimming shortened V by 3 bases and J by 5 bases, and 12 bases separated the two germline ends. CDR1 is DFQATT, CDR2 SNEGSKA, per germline (reference sequence). The CDR3 nucleotides read TGCAGTGCTAGGGAGGGGTTCAAAGATACGCAGTATTTT. It codes for CSAREGFKDTQYF.